The clone carrying this TCR beta chain was seen only a few times. Its target is unknown. V was pared by 4 bases and J by 8 bases, with 13 bases of the junction left unmatched. The CDR3 spans 16 residues. The germline CDR1 and CDR2 sequences are SGHKS and YYEKEE (reference sequence). The data are from a study of T-cell memory formation after mild COVID-19. On the study more broadly: The study found TCR clusters largely donor specific. Study conclusions and caveats: There was no confirmation that second-wave clones peaking on day 37 were SARS-CoV-2 specific.

MiXCR, applied by TCRdb to the 5' RACE reads, yields one record per CDR3 protein. The sample lists 550,000 to 600,000 distinct CDR3 sequences, about 20% occurring once. The sample consisted of PBMCs or a T cell subset sorted from them (not recorded which). This chain uses TRBV5-5 with TRBJ2-3; 10 bases align to TRBD1. The clonotype was recovered from an adult woman who had mild COVID-19 (a few samples of this study predate the infection). Cell type and time point are not known. This chain's CDR3 is CASSARRQGATVTQYF. CDR3 nucleotides: TGTGCCAGCAGCGCGCGCCGACAGGGGGCCACCGTTACGCAGTATTTT.